This entry lists 24 T cell receptor beta chains sequenced from one sample in a study of T cell repertoires in cytomegalovirus infection. TCRdb called the reads again in MiXCR, with one record for every CDR3 protein. The sample contains over 450,000 distinct CDR3 sequences, around 11% of which appear only once. Source material: PBMCs. Source of these receptors: a human donor in good health (CMV status not recorded). Some clones in this sample may be carry-over from other donors' samples.

The chain links TRBV20-1 to TRBJ2-2, with D hard to call. The germline V gene encodes CDR1 DFQATT and CDR2 SNEGSKA (reference sequence). CDR3 size: 14 residues. V was shortened by 1 base and J by 3 bases, with 9 bases between the two germline ends. In DNA form, the CDR3 reads TGCAGTGCTAGAGGCGACCCATACACCGGGGAGCTGTTTTTT. Translating gives CSARGDPYTGELFF.

The V gene is TRBV9, the J gene TRBJ2-7; 7 nucleotides agree with TRBD1. V was pared by 4 bases and J by 3 bases, with 7 bases of the junction left unmatched. This CDR3 comprises 14 residues. CDR1 and CDR2 from the germline V gene are SGDLS and YYNGEE. The CDR3 DNA reads TGTGCCAGCAGCAAACGACAGGGAAGCTACGAGCAGTACTTC. Its protein product is CASSKRQGSYEQYF.

A word on this clonotype: One junction end does not reproduce the germline sequence, and a read error may be involved. The chain uses TRBV20-1 and TRBJ2-7; TRBD1 or TRBD2 may be the D gene (5 bases each). There are 17 residues in the CDR3. Germline V lookup: CDR1 DFQATT, CDR2 SNEGSKA (reference sequence). CDR3 in amino acids: CSTRGSEGCYSSYEQYF. CDR3 bases: TGCAGTACTAGAGGCTCAGAGGGGTGCTACAGCTCCTACGAGCAGTACTTC.

This clonotype came up many times. V and J are TRBV19 and TRBJ1-5, with D hard to call. The V end was cut by 7 bases, the J end by 7 bases, with 20 bases between. The length of the CDR3 is 15 residues. CDR1 is LNHDA and CDR2 is SQIVND in the germline V gene (reference sequence). CDR3 bases: TGTGCCAGTAACGGGGTAGGGAGGATCGGACAGCCCCAGCATTTT. Translating gives CASNGVGRIGQPQHF.

This clonotype has at least ten counts. The chain employs TRBV7-2 and TRBJ2-4, with 11 bases aligning to TRBD2. The CDR3 consists of 14 residues. Trimming cost V 5 bases and J 8 bases; bases outside gene matches: 5. Germline values: CDR1 SGHTA, CDR2 FQGNSA. The DNA for the CDR3 is TGTGCCAGCAGCGCGACTAGCGGGACTGACATTCAGTACTTC. Encoded protein: CASSATSGTDIQYF.

This clonotype was picked up many times. CDR3 DNA sequence: TGTGCCAGCAGCCCCCGGACAGACTTATGGGGCACAGATACGCAGTATTTT. Translating gives CASSPRTDLWGTDTQYF. The V and J genes are TRBV7-6 and TRBJ2-3; weak D call: TRBD1 (6 bases). Trimming removed 5 bases from V and 1 base from J, with 19 bases in between. The CDR3 sequence is 17 residues long. Germline V CDR1 and CDR2: SGHVS, FNYEAQ.

This clonotype showed up many times. CDR3: CASRSSDTEAFF. The CDR3 DNA reads as TGTGCCAGCAGGTCCTCGGACACTGAAGCTTTCTTT. The chain carries TRBV6-6 and TRBJ1-1; D gene ambiguous. CDR1 is MNHNY and CDR2 is SVGAGI in the germline V gene (reference sequence). This CDR3 is 12 amino acids long. The V end was cut by 6 bases, the J end by 3 bases, with 8 bases between.

The rearrangement joins TRBV5-1 to TRBJ2-5; TRBD2 might be the D (6 bases). V gave up 6 bases and J gave up 1 base, with 19 bases separating them. CDR3 length: 16 residues. The germline CDR1 and CDR2 sequences are SGHRS and YFSETQ. CDR3 region: CASTLIGGAVQETQYF. DNA of the CDR3: TGCGCCAGCACCCTGATCGGGGGAGCGGTCCAAGAGACCCAGTACTTC. Full variable domain (remainder filled in from reference TRBV5-1 and TRBJ2-5): KAGVTQTPRYLIKTRGQQVTLSCSPISGHRSVSWYQQTPGQGLQFLFEYFSETQRNKGNFPGRFSGRQFSNSRSEMNVSTLELGDSALYLCASTLIGGAVQETQYFGPGTRLLVL.

This clonotype was observed many times. This chain connects TRBV7-2 to TRBJ1-1; maybe TRBD1 (5 bases). Deletions cut 5 bases from V and 3 bases from J, with 16 bases between. This CDR3 region has 15 residues. The germline CDR1 and CDR2 sequences are SGHTA and FQGNSA. The CDR3 region is CASSLSGMVHTEAFF. For the CDR3, the DNA is TGTGCCAGCAGCCTATCAGGGATGGTGCACACTGAAGCTTTCTTT.

This clonotype has at least ten counts. The rearrangement joins TRBV14 to TRBJ2-5, with no clear D. From germline, CDR1 is SGHDN and CDR2 FVKESK. CDR3 length equals 14 residues. V lost 3 bases and J 5 bases, leaving 13 bases between the germline ends. This chain's CDR3 is CASSHPGRVETQYF. The DNA of the CDR3 is TGTGCCAGCAGCCACCCTGGTCGAGTCGAGACCCAGTACTTC. The full variable domain, its missing parts supplied by reference TRBV14 and TRBJ2-5, is EAGVTQFPSHSVIEKGQTVTLRCDPISGHDNLYWYRRVMGKEIKFLLHFVKESKQDESGMPNNRFLAERTGGTYSTLKVQPAELEDSGVYFCASSHPGRVETQYFGPGTRLLVL.

This clonotype appeared many times. CDR3 in amino acids: CASSLNGRAGSGANVLTF. The CDR3 region has the DNA TGTGCCAGCAGCTTAAATGGCAGGGCTGGCTCTGGGGCCAACGTCCTGACTTTC. The chain links TRBV7-3 to TRBJ2-6; D may be TRBD1 (5 bases). Germline assignment: CDR1 SGHTA and CDR2 FQGTGA. Trimming shortened V by 1 base and J by 0 bases, and 13 bases separated the two germline ends. The CDR3 spans 18 residues.

The chain has TRBV5-5 and TRBJ2-1; TRBD1 or TRBD2 may be the D gene (5 bases each). The CDR3 loop spans 11 amino acids. The germline V gene encodes CDR1 SGHKS and CDR2 YYEKEE (reference sequence). Deletions cut 4 bases from V and 12 bases from J, with 11 bases between. The CDR3 spells CASSASGGQFF. CDR3 nucleotide sequence: TGTGCCAGCAGCGCGAGTGGGGGGCAGTTCTTC.

This clonotype was recorded at least ten times. The chain is built from TRBV7-9 and TRBJ1-4; the D gene is possibly TRBD1 (5 bases). V was pared by 5 bases and J by 8 bases, with 12 bases between. CDR3 length equals 13 residues. Germline V CDR1 and CDR2: SEHNR, FQNEAQ (reference sequence). CDR3 coding DNA: TGTGCCAGCAGCCGGGACGTCGGGGAAAAACTGTTTTTT. This codes for CASSRDVGEKLFF.

Many counts were recorded for this clonotype. The J gene is TRBJ2-7, the V gene TRBV27; D ambiguous. The CDR3 sequence is 14 residues long. Germline CDR1 and CDR2: MNHEY and SMNVEV (reference sequence). Trimming stripped 3 bases from V and 0 bases from J, with 9 bases between. CDR3 region: CASSLTASSYEQYF. The CDR3 nucleotides are TGTGCCAGCAGTTTGACTGCCAGCTCCTACGAGCAGTACTTC.

This clonotype was seen repeatedly, ten times or more. J is TRBJ2-7 and V is TRBV7-8; 12 nucleotides agree with TRBD1. The germline V gene has CDR1 SGHVS and CDR2 FQNEAQ. The junction had 9 bases not matched to a gene; V was cut back by 5 bases and J by 7 bases. The CDR3 is made up of 15 amino acids. The CDR3, as DNA: TGTGCCAGCAGCCTCGGGACAGGGGGCTCGGGGGAGCAGTACTTC. Translating it yields CASSLGTGGSGEQYF.

There are many counts of this clonotype. This chain joins TRBV7-2 and TRBJ2-1; D is possibly TRBD1 (8 bases). Trimming shortened V by 4 bases and J by 7 bases, and 26 bases separated the two germline ends. Germline V gene sequence: CDR1 SGHTA, CDR2 FQGNSA. There are 18 residues in the CDR3. The DNA for the CDR3 is TGTGCCAGCAGCTCCTACAGGGGGGGGAAGATGCAACCAAATGAGCAGTTCTTC. Translation gives CASSSYRGGKMQPNEQFF.

This clonotype was picked up many times. CDR3 DNA sequence: TGTGCCAGTAGTACATCCAATGAGCAGTTCTTC. It specifies CASSTSNEQFF. The chain couples TRBV19 to TRBJ2-1; D ambiguous. The CDR3 covers 11 residues. Germline values: CDR1 LNHDA, CDR2 SQIVND (reference sequence). V was shortened by 4 bases and J by 6 bases, with 4 bases between the two germline ends.

This chain joins TRBV20-1 and TRBJ1-2; 9 bases align to TRBD1. This CDR3 contains 14 residues. Germline V gene sequence: CDR1 DFQATT, CDR2 SNEGSKA (reference sequence). With 5 bases clipped from V and 7 bases from J, the junction kept 11 bases outside the gene matches. CDR3 amino acids: CSAEDRDRAFGYTF. The CDR3 coding sequence is TGCAGTGCTGAAGACCGGGACAGGGCTTTTGGCTACACCTTC.

This clonotype was seen at least ten times. This chain joins TRBV7-3 and TRBJ1-1, with TRBD1 matching 12 bases. This CDR3 region has 16 residues. Germline V lookup: CDR1 SGHTA, CDR2 FQGTGA. V gave up 1 base and J gave up 7 bases; unmatched junction bases: 7. CDR3 protein: CASSLKLGQGAGEAFF. The CDR3 nucleotides read TGTGCCAGCAGCTTAAAATTGGGACAGGGGGCAGGTGAAGCTTTCTTT.

This clonotype was picked up a small number of times. The chain recombines TRBV20-1 with TRBJ2-2; D remains ambiguous. Per the germline V gene, CDR1 is DFQATT and CDR2 is SNEGSKA (reference sequence). V shed 1 base and J shed 1 base, with 10 bases lying between them. CDR3 length: 15 amino acids. CDR3 protein: CSARVQEMNTGELFF. The CDR3 DNA reads TGCAGTGCTAGAGTGCAGGAAATGAACACCGGGGAGCTGTTTTTT.

The rearrangement joins TRBV4-1 to TRBJ2-1, with TRBD2 identical over 11 bases. Germline-derived CDR1 and CDR2 are MGHRA and YSYEKL. CDR3 size: 19 residues. V was clipped by 1 base and J by 0 bases; unmatched bases: 8. The CDR3 loop is CASSQGTAGTSGSYNEQFF. The CDR3 coding sequence is TGCGCCAGCAGCCAAGGAACCGCCGGGACTAGCGGCTCCTACAATGAGCAGTTCTTC.

This clonotype appeared many times. The chain employs TRBV12-3 or TRBV12-4 and TRBJ2-1, with D perhaps TRBD1 (5 bases). The CDR3 has 15 residues. V was trimmed by 5 bases and J by 6 bases, leaving 17 bases between them. CDR3 nucleotide sequence: TGTGCCAGCAGTCGGACACCCCTGCACGTCAATGAGCAGTTCTTC. Translation gives CASSRTPLHVNEQFF.

The genes are TRBV29-1 and TRBJ1-2, with D possibly TRBD1 on 5 matching bases. CDR1 and CDR2 (germline): SQVTM, ANQGSEA. This CDR3 is 12 amino acids long. Trimming removed 4 bases from V and 7 bases from J, with 13 bases in between. The CDR3 region is CSVGWSGLGYTF. CDR3 DNA sequence: TGCAGCGTTGGGTGGTCAGGGCTTGGCTACACCTTC. Combining the CDR3 with reference TRBV29-1 and TRBJ1-2 gives the whole variable domain SAVISQKPSRDICQRGTSLTIQCQVDSQVTMMFWYRQQPGQSLTLIATANQGSEATYESGFVIDKFPISRPNLTFSTLTVSNMSPEDSSIYLCSVGWSGLGYTFGSGTRLTVV.

This clonotype appeared a few times. This chain links TRBV20-1 with TRBJ2-3; maybe TRBD2 (6 bases). Germline CDR1 reads DFQATT; CDR2 reads SNEGSKA (reference sequence). This CDR3 has 11 amino acids. The ends were cut back, 7 bases at V and 4 bases at J, with 9 bases in the middle. In DNA, the CDR3 is TGCAGTGAGGGGACTCCAGATACGCAGTATTTT. Translated: CSEGTPDTQYF.